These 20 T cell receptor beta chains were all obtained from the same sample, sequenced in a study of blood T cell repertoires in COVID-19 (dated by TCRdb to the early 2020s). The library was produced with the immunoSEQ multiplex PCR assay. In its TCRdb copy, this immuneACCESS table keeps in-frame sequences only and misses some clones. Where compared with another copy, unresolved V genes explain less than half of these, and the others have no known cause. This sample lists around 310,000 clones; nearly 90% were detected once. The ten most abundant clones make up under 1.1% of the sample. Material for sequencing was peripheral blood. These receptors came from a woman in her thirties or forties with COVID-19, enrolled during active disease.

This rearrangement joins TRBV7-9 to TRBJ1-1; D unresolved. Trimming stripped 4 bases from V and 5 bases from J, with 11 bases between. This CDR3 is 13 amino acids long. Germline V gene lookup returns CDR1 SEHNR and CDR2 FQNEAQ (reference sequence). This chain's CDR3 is CASSSRGGTEAFF. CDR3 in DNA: TGTGCCAGCAGCTCCCGGGGTGGAACTGAAGCTTTCTTT. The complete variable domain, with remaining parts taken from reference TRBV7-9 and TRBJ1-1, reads DTGVSQNPRHKITKRGQNVTFRCDPISEHNRLYWYRQTLGQGPEFLTYFQNEAQLEKSRLLSDRFSAERPKGSFSTLEIQRTEQGDSAMYLCASSSRGGTEAFFGQGTRLTVV.

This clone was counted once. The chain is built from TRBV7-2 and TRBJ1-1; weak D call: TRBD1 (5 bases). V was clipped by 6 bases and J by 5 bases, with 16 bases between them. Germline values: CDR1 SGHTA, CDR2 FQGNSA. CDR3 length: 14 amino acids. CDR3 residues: CASRGYQGKTEAFF. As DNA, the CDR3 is TGTGCCAGCAGGGGGTACCAGGGAAAAACTGAAGCTTTCTTT.

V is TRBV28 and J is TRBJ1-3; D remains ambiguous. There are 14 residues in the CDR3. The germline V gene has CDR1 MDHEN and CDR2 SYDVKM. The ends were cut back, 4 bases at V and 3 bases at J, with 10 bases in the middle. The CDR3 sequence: CASSSLGLGNTIYF. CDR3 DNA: TGTGCCAGCAGTTCTCTCGGTCTTGGAAACACCATATATTTT.

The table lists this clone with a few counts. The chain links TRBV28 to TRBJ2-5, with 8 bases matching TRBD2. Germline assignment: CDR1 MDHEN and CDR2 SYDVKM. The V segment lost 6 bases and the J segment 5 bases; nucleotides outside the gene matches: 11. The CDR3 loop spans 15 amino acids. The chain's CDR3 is CASRTPGLEGETQYF. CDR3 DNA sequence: TGTGCCAGCAGAACCCCGGGACTAGAAGGGGAGACCCAGTACTTC.

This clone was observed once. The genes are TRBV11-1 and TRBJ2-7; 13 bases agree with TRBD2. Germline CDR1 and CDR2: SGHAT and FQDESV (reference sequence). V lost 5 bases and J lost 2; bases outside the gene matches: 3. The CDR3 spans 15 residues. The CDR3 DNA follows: TGTGCCAGCAGCCAGACTAGCGGGAGGACCTACGAGCAGTACTTC. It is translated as CASSQTSGRTYEQYF.

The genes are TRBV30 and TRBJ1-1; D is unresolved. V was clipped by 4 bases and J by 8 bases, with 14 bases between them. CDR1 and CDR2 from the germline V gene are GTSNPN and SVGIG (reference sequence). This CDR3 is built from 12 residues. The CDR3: CAWKEWAGEAFF. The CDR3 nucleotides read TGTGCCTGGAAGGAATGGGCAGGAGAAGCTTTCTTT. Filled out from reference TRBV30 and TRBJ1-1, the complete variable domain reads SQTIHQWPATLVQPVGSPLSLECTVEGTSNPNLYWYRQAAGRGLQLLFYSVGIGQISSEVPQNLSASRPQDRQFILSSKKLLLSDSGFYLCAWKEWAGEAFFGQGTRLTVV.

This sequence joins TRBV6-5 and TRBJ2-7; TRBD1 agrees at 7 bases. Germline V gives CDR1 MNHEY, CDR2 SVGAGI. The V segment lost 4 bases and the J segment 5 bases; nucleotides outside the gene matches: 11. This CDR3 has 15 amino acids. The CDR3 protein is CASSSYRQGSDEQYF. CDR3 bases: TGTGCCAGCAGTTCCTATCGACAGGGTTCGGACGAGCAGTACTTC.

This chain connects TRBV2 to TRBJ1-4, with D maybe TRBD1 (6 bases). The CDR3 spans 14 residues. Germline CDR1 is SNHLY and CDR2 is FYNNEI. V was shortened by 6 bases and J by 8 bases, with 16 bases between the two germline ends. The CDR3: CASRATGLGEKLFF. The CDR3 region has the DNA TGTGCCAGCAGGGCGACAGGCTTGGGAGAAAAACTGTTTTTT.

The CDR3, as DNA: TGTGCCAGCAGCCCGACGGTTGCGACTCCTGAAGCTTTCTTT. Translation: CASSPTVATPEAFF. The rearrangement uses TRBV6-5 and TRBJ1-1; D gene ambiguous. V was trimmed by 6 bases and J by 6 bases, leaving 17 bases between them. This CDR3 spans 14 amino acids. The germline gives CDR1 MNHEY, CDR2 SVGAGI.

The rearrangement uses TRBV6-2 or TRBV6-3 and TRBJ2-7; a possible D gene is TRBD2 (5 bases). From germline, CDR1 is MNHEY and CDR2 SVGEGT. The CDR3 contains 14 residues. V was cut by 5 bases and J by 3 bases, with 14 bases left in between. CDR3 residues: CASSTRRRGYEQYF. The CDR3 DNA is TGTGCCAGCAGTACACGACGCCGGGGCTACGAGCAGTACTTC.

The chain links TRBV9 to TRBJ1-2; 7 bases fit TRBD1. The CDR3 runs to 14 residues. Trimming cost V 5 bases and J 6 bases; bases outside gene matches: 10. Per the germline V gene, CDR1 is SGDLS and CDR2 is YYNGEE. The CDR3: CASRATGQTNGYTF. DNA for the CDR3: TGTGCCAGCAGGGCTACGGGACAGACAAATGGCTACACCTTC.

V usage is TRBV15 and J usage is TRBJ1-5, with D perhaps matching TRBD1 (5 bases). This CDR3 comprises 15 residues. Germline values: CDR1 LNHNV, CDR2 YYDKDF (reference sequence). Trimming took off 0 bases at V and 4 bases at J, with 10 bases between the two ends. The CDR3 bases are TGTGCCACCAGCAGAGACCCCAGGGTAAATCAGCCCCAGCATTTT. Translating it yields CATSRDPRVNQPQHF.

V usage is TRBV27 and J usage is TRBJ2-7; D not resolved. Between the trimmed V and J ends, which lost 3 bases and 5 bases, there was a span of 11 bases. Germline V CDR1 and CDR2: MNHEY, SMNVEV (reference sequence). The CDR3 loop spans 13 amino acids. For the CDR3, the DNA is TGTGCCAGCAGTTTTGGTCAGGAAGACGAGCAGTACTTC. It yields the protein CASSFGQEDEQYF.

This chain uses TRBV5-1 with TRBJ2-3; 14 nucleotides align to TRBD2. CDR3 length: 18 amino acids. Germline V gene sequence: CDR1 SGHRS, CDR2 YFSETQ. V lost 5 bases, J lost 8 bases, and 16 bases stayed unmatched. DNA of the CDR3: TGCGCCAGCAGGTTTGAGACTAGCGGGAGGGCCCTCGTAACTACGCAGTATTTT. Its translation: CASRFETSGRALVTTQYF.

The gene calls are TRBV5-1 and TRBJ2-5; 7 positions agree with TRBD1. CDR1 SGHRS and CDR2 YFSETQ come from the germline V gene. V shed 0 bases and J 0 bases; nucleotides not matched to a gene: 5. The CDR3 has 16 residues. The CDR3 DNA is TGCGCCAGCAGCTTGGCCGACAGGGTCGACCAAGAGACCCAGTACTTC. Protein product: CASSLADRVDQETQYF.

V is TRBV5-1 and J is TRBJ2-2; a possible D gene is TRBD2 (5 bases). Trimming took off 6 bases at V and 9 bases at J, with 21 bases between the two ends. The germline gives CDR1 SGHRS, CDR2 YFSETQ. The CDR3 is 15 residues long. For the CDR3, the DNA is TGCGCCAGCACCCTTCGCTTCGGGGATATGAGGGAGCTGTTTTTT. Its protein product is CASTLRFGDMRELFF.

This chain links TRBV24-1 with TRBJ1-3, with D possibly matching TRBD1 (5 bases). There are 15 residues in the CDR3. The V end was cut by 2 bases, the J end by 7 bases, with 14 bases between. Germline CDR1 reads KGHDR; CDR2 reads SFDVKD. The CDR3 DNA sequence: TGTGCCACCAGTGATTGGGGCCGAAACGGGAACACCATATATTTT. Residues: CATSDWGRNGNTIYF.

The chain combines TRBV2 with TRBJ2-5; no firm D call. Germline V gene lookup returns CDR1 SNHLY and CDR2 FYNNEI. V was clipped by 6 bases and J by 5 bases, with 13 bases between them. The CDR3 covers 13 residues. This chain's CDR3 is CASSGLNAETQYF. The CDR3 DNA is TGTGCCAGCAGCGGTCTGAACGCGGAGACCCAGTACTTC.

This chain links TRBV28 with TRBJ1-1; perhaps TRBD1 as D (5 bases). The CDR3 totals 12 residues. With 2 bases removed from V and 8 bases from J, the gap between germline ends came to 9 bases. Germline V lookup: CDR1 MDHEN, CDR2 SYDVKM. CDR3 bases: TGTGCCAGCAGTTTAAGTCGGGGGGAAGCTTTCTTT. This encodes CASSLSRGEAFF.

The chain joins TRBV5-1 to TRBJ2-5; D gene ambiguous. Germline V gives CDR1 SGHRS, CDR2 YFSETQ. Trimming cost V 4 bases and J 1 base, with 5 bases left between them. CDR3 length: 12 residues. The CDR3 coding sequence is TGCGCCAGCAGCGACATCCAAGAGACCCAGTACTTC. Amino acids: CASSDIQETQYF.